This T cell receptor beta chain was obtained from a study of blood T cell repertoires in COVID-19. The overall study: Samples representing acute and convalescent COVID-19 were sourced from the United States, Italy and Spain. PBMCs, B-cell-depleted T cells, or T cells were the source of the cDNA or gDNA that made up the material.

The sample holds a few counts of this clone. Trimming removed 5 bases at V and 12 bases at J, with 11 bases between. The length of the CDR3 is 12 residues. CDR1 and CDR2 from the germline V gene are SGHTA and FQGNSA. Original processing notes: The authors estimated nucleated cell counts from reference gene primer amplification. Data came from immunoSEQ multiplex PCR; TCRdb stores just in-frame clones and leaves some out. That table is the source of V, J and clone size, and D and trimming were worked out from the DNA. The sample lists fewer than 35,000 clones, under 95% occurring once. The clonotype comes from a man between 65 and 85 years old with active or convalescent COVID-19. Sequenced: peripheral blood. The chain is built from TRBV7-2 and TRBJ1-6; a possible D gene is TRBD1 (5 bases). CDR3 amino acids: CASSPTGVPLHF. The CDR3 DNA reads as TGTGCCAGCAGCCCGACGGGGGTACCCCTCCACTTT.